This TCR beta chain was found in a study of OX40 agonist ivuxolimab in advanced cancers. Study as a whole: Ivuxolimab, which is an agonistic anti-OX40 (CD134) antibody, was administered to the patients. Eligibility rules accepted prior anti-PD-1, anti-PD-L1 or anti-CTLA-4 therapy, and 30% to 40% had some. General study points: It was also the case that some nonresponders had low normalized T-cell clonal expansion. Doses of 0.1 to 3.0 mg/kg were accompanied by clonal expansion of CD4+ and CD8+ blood T cells by week 6.

A note on this clone: What it binds is not known.

After removal of 6 bases from V and 8 bases from J, the junction contained 9 bases not matched to a gene. Germline CDR1 SEHNR, CDR2 FQNEAQ (reference sequence). The CDR3 contains 13 residues. Profiling relied on immunoSEQ multiplex PCR, and the TCRdb table lists in-frame clones only, not all of them. Among 43,000 or so clones listed, approximately 91% were seen once. The V gene is TRBV7-9, the J gene TRBJ1-1; the match to TRBD1 covers 7 bases. The specimen was CD4+ or CD8+ T cells sorted from blood, collected in a trial of the OX40 agonist ivuxolimab. This TCR was recovered from an adult with an advanced solid tumor such as melanoma, head and neck, liver or kidney cancer. The CDR3 DNA reads TGTGCCAGCAGGGATACAGGGGCCATGGAAGCTTTCTTT. It is translated as CASRDTGAMEAFF.